This T cell receptor beta chain was recovered during a study of regulatory T cells in long-lasting Graves disease. Broader study findings: Sharing of public clonotypes was greater in persistent patients (over 2,500) than in new patients (around 1,000).

Sequencing libraries for TCR beta were prepared with iRepertoire HTBI primers and Arm-PCR of CDR3 regions. In the original processing: Overall, samples carried 62 TRBV and around 15 TRBJ segments. TCRdb analysed the multiplex PCR reads with MiXCR anew, one entry per CDR3 protein. These V and J calls originate from TCRdb's pipeline instead of the authors' own analysis. The table lists a few hundred thousand distinct CDR3 sequences, around 20% of them singletons. The sample's time point: newly diagnosed GD, antithyroid drugs for less than 3 months. RNA from PBMCs was the source of the TCR library. The V end was cut by 5 bases, the J end by 0 bases, with 14 bases between. Germline CDR1 SQVTM, CDR2 ANQGSEA. The CDR3 runs to 14 residues. This clonotype was seen many times. Its cognate antigen is unknown.

Sample: peripheral blood mononuclear cells (PBMCs), taken at new diagnosis, from a patient treated with antithyroid drugs. This chain uses TRBV29-1 with TRBJ2-7; tentative D call: TRBD2 (7 bases). This receptor was taken from a female donor with Graves disease. The CDR3 here is CSVLLADSSYEQYF. In DNA form, the CDR3 reads TGCAGCGTTCTTCTAGCGGACAGCTCCTACGAGCAGTACTTC.